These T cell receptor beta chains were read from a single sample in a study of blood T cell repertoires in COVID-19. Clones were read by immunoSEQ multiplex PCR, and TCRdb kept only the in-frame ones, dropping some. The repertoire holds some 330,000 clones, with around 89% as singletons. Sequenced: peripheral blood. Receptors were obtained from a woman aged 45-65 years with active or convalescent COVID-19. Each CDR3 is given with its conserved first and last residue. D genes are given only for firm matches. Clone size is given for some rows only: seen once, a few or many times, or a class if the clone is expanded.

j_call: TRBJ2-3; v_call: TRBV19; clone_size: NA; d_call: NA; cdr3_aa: CASSRGVTDTQYF; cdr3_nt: TGTGCCAGTAGTCGCGGGGTCACAGATACGCAGTATTTT
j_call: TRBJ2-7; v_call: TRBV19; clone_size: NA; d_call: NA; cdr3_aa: CASSPRQSPPYEQYF; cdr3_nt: TGTGCCAGTAGTCCCCGACAGTCGCCCCCCTACGAGCAGTACTTC
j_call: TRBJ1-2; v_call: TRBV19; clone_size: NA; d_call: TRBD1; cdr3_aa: CASSIPGQGVYGYTF; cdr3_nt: TGTGCCAGTAGTATACCGGGACAGGGTGTGTATGGCTACACCTTC
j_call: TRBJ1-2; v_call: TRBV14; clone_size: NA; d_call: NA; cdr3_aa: CASSQTSFSGYTF; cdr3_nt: TGTGCCAGCAGCCAAACCTCCTTTAGTGGCTACACCTTC
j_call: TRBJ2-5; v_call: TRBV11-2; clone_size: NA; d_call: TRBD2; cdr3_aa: CASSLVRSGGQETQYF; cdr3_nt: TGTGCCAGCAGCTTAGTACGGTCGGGAGGGCAAGAGACCCAGTACTTC
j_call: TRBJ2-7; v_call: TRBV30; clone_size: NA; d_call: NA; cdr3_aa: CAWSFDSYEQYF; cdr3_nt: TGTGCCTGGAGTTTCGACAGCTACGAGCAGTACTTC
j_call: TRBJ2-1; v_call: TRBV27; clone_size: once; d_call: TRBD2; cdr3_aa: CASSLYPPSGGDNEQFF; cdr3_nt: TGTGCCAGCAGTTTATATCCCCCTAGCGGGGGGGACAATGAGCAGTTCTTC
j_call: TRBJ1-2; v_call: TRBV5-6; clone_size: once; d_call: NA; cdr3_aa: CASSPSRNYGYTF; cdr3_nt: TGTGCCAGCAGCCCGTCCCGTAACTATGGCTACACCTTC
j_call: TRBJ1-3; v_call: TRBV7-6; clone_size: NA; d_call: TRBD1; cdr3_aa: CASSPQTGPGNTIYF; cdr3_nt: TGTGCCAGCAGCCCCCAGACAGGGCCCGGAAACACCATATATTTT
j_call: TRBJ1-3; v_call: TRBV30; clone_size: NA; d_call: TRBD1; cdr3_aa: CAWSRGGQGAAGNTIYF; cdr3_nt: TGTGCCTGGAGCAGAGGGGGACAGGGGGCCGCTGGAAACACCATATATTTT
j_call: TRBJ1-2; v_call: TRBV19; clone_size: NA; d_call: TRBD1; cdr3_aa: CASSPKTGTGYTF; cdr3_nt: TGTGCCAGTAGTCCCAAGACAGGGACTGGCTACACCTTC
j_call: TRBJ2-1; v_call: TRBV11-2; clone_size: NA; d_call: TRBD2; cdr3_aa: CASSLIAGGGWYNEQFF; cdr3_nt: TGTGCCAGCAGCCTGATAGCGGGAGGGGGTTGGTACAATGAGCAGTTCTTC
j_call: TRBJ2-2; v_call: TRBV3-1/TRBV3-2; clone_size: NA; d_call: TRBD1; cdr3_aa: CASSSDRGIGGELFF; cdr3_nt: TGTGCCAGCAGCTCCGACAGGGGTATAGGCGGGGAGCTGTTTTTT
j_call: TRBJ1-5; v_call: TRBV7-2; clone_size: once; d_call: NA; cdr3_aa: CASSLRQSKVSNQPQHF; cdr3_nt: TGTGCCAGCAGCTTACGACAAAGTAAGGTTAGCAATCAGCCCCAGCATTTT
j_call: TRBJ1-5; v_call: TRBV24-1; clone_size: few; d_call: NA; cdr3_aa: CATSQAGDQPQHF; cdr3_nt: TGTGCCACCAGTCAGGCAGGGGATCAGCCCCAGCATTTT
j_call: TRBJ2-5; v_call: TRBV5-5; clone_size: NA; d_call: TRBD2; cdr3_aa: CASRHGGAGAPGETQYF; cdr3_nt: TGTGCCAGCAGGCATGGGGGAGCGGGGGCTCCGGGGGAGACCCAGTACTTC
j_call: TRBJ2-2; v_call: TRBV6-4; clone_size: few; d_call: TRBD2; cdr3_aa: CASSEGAGRAGELFF; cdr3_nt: TGTGCCAGCAGTGAGGGAGCGGGGCGGGCCGGGGAGCTGTTTTTT
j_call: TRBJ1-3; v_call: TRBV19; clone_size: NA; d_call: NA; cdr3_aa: CASSAQQGPSSGNTIYF; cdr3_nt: TGTGCCAGTAGCGCCCAACAGGGACCAAGCTCTGGAAACACCATATATTTT
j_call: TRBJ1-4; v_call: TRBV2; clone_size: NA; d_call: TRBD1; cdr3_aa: CARRGQGNEKLFF; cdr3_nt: TGTGCCAGAAGAGGACAGGGGAACGAAAAACTGTTTTTT
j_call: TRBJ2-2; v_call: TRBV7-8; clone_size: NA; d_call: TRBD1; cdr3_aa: CASRTTGPGELFF; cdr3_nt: TGTGCCAGCAGAACGACAGGGCCCGGGGAGCTGTTTTTT
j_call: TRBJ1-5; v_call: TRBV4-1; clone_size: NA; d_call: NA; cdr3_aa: CASSQGSFWTADQPQHF; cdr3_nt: TGCGCCAGCAGCCAAGGATCGTTTTGGACAGCAGATCAGCCCCAGCATTTT
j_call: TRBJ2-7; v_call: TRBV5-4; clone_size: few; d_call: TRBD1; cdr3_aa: CASSLGTGGRDEQYF; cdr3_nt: TGTGCCAGCAGCCTAGGGACAGGGGGAAGGGACGAGCAGTACTTC
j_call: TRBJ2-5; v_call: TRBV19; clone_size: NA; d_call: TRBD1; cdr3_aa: CASSLRQGGFETQYF; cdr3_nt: TGTGCCAGTAGCCTCCGACAGGGTGGGTTTGAGACCCAGTACTTC
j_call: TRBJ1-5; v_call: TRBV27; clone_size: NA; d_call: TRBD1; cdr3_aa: CASSFRDRYQPQHF; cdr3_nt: TGTGCCAGCAGTTTCCGGGACAGATATCAGCCCCAGCATTTT
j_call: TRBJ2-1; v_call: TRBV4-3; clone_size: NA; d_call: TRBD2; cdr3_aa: CASSRSGRSDEQFF; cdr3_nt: TGCGCCAGCAGCCGCAGCGGGAGATCAGATGAGCAGTTCTTC
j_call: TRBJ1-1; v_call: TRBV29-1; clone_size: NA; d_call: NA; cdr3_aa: CSVEGSYTEAFF; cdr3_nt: TGCAGCGTTGAAGGCAGTTACACTGAAGCTTTCTTT
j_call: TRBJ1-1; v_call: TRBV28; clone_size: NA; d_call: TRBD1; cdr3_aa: CASSLSTGGPTEAFF; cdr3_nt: TGTGCCAGCAGTTTATCGACAGGGGGCCCCACTGAAGCTTTCTTT
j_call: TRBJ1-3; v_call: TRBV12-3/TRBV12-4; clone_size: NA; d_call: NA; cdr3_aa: CASSHSGNTIYF; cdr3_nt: TGTGCCAGCAGTCACTCTGGAAACACCATATATTTT
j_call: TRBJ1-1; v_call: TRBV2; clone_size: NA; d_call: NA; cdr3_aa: CARDRQGGMNTEAFF; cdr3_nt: TGTGCCAGAGACCGCCAGGGCGGTATGAACACTGAAGCTTTCTTT
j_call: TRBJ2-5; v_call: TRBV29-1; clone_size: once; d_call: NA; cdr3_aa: CSGQGLETQYF; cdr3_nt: TGCAGCGGCCAGGGATTAGAGACCCAGTACTTC
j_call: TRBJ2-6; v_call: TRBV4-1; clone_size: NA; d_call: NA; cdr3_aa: CASSQAPALGHGYSGANVLTF; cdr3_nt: TGCGCCAGCAGCCAGGCCCCTGCCCTGGGACACGGATACTCTGGGGCCAACGTCCTGACTTTC
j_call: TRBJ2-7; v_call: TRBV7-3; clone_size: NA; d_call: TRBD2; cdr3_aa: CASSLKGSGTPSF; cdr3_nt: TGTGCCAGCAGCTTAAAGGGTAGCGGGACTCCGTCCTTC
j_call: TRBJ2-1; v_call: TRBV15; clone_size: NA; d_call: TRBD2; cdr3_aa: CATRGTMPGLAKFF; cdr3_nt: TGTGCCACCAGAGGGACGATGCCGGGACTAGCGAAGTTCTTC
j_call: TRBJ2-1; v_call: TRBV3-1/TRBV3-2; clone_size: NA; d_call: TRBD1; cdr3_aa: CASSQGRGQDYNEQFF; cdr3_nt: TGTGCCAGCAGCCAAGGCCGAGGACAGGACTACAATGAGCAGTTCTTC
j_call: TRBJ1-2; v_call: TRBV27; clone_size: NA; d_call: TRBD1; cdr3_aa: CASSSFTGGYGYTF; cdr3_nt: TGTGCCAGCAGTTCCTTTACAGGGGGCTATGGCTACACCTTC
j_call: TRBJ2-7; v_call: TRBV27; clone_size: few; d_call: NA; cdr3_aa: CASSLSHGFEQYF; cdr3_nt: TGTGCCAGCAGTTTATCCCACGGGTTCGAGCAGTACTTC
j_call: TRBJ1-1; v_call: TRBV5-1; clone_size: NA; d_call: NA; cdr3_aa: CASMIRGFGTEAFF; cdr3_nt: TGCGCCAGCATGATTAGAGGGTTCGGCACTGAAGCTTTCTTT
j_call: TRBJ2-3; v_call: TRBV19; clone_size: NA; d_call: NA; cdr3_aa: CASSILAPSTDTQYF; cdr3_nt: TGTGCCAGTAGTATACTAGCTCCTAGCACAGATACGCAGTATTTT
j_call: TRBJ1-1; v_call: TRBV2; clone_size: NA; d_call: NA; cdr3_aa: CASSDTGNLEAFF; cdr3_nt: TGTGCCAGCAGCGACACAGGGAACCTAGAAGCTTTCTTT
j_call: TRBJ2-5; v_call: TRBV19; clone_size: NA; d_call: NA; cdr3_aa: CASTTRGAGETQYF; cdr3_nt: TGTGCCAGCACCACCCGGGGGGCTGGGGAGACCCAGTACTTC
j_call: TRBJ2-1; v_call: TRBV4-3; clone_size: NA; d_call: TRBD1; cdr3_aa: CASSQVYNRGQGYEQFF; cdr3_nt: TGCGCCAGCAGCCAAGTCTATAATCGGGGACAGGGCTATGAGCAGTTCTTC
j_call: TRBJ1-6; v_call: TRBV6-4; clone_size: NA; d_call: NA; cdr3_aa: CAIGQQGVILPLHF; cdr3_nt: TGTGCCATCGGCCAACAGGGAGTAATACTGCCCCTCCACTTT
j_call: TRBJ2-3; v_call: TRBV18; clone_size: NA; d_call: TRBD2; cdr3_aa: CASSAGGTDTQYF; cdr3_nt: TGTGCCAGCTCAGCGGGAGGAACAGATACGCAGTATTTT